This T cell receptor (beta chain) originates from a study of blood T cell repertoires in COVID-19. The wider study: Samples came from the United States, Italy and Spain, spanning acute and convalescent COVID-19. PBMCs, B-cell-depleted T cells, or T cells were the source of the cDNA or gDNA that made up the material.

Clinical history reported by participants formed the basis on which cohorts were assigned. V trimming: 5 bases; J trimming: 4 bases; junction bases outside the gene matches: 4. The CDR3 runs to 15 residues. Germline V gene sequence: CDR1 MNHEY, CDR2 SMNVEV (reference sequence). Original analysis: Reference gene primer amplification gave nucleated cell count estimates. Produced via immunoSEQ multiplex PCR; TCRdb's table is partial and in-frame only. The V and J calls and clone size are taken from that table; D and trimming were inferred from the DNA. The sample comprises roughly 180,000 clones, approximately 84% of which are singletons, and about 5.3% rests with the top ten.

The origin of this receptor is a woman between 40 and 55 years old with acute COVID-19. This rearrangement joins TRBV27 to TRBJ1-6; 8 positions match TRBD1. Material for sequencing was PBMCs or T cells enriched from blood (not recorded which). The CDR3 sequence is CASSPWTGYNSPLHF. Here the CDR3 DNA reads TGTGCCAGCAGTCCGTGGACAGGGTATAATTCACCCCTCCACTTT.